In its sample, the clone carrying this TCR beta chain was seen many times. Regions amplified from RNA transcripts were the TCR beta CDR3 regions. HTBI primers were used for first-round RT-PCR of the TCR CDR3. One entry per CDR3 protein, called by TCRdb with MiXCR from the multiplex PCR reads. The data hold around 700,000 distinct CDR3 sequences, with roughly a sixth observed a single time. The data belong to a study of T cells in Graves' hyperthyroidism and ophthalmopathy. Germline lookup yields CDR1 SNHLY and CDR2 FYNNEI. The V gene lost 6 bases and the J gene lost 0 bases, with 14 bases spanning the gap. The CDR3 spans 15 residues.

Sequencing was carried out using blood. This clonotype was obtained from a woman aged 45-59 years with Graves' hyperthyroidism that later progressed to Graves' ophthalmopathy. The chain couples TRBV2 to TRBJ1-1; perhaps TRBD1 as D (6 bases). The CDR3 bases are TGTGCCAGCAGCCAACAGGGCCCTATGAACACTGAAGCTTTCTTT. Its translation is CASSQQGPMNTEAFF.